This T cell receptor beta chain was observed in a study of cytomegalovirus exposure and HLA in healthy donors. The PCR used 60 Vbeta and 13 Jbeta primers. Sequencing was performed with immunoSEQ multiplex PCR; in TCRdb, only in-frame clones are kept and a portion is missing. The sample yields about 140,000 clones, around three quarters seen once. V was clipped by 2 bases and J by 6 bases; unmatched bases: 5. The length of the CDR3 is 14 residues. CDR1 and CDR2 from the germline V gene are SNHLY and FYNNEI. V gene TRBV2 combines with J gene TRBJ1-2; TRBD1 agrees at 8 bases. This sequence originates from a man aged 40-55 years in good health and CMV-seropositive. Sequencing was carried out using PBMCs. CDR3 nucleotide sequence: TGTGCCAGCAGTGAACAGGGGGCCGTAGATGGCTACACCTTC. Its translation is CASSEQGAVDGYTF.